The 17 T cell receptor beta chains in this list originate from one sample, sequenced in a study of shared T cell receptors in the human thymus. Profiling relied on immunoSEQ multiplex PCR, and the TCRdb table lists in-frame clones only, not all of them. The sample lists about 610,000 clones, 88% occurring once. Separately, the same data were catalogued under a study of human thymus T cells.

The sample comprised thymocytes. The receptor set was obtained from a boy in the first two years of life with a congenital heart defect.

The gene calls are TRBV19 and TRBJ1-5, with D uncertain. The germline V gene has CDR1 LNHDA and CDR2 SQIVND (reference sequence). This CDR3 is 13 amino acids long. Trimming removed 2 bases from V and 3 bases from J, with 5 bases in between. The CDR3 region is CASSIRFNQPQHF. CDR3 DNA: TGTGCCAGTAGTATACGGTTCAATCAGCCCCAGCATTTT.

This sequence joins TRBV7-2 and TRBJ2-1; the D gene is possibly TRBD2 (6 bases). The V end lost 1 base, the J end lost 11 bases, and 15 bases lay between the germline ends. CDR1 SGHTA and CDR2 FQGNSA come from the germline V gene. CDR3 length equals 14 residues. CDR3 DNA sequence: TGTGCCAGCAGCTTAGGCGGGACCGAGCATAAGCAGTTCTTC. This sequence encodes CASSLGGTEHKQFF.

This clone appeared once. This sequence joins TRBV19 and TRBJ1-4; a possible D gene is TRBD1 (5 bases). Germline lookup yields CDR1 LNHDA and CDR2 SQIVND (reference sequence). This CDR3 comprises 16 residues. V lost 4 bases, J lost 0 bases, and 12 bases lay in between. As DNA, the CDR3 is TGTGCCAGTAGTACGCGGGACGTCACAACTAATGAAAAACTGTTTTTT. Residues: CASSTRDVTTNEKLFF.

V and J are TRBV7-9 and TRBJ2-5; 8 nucleotides match TRBD1. V dropped 2 bases and J dropped 5; count of bases not matched to a gene: 10. Germline lookup yields CDR1 SEHNR and CDR2 FQNEAQ (reference sequence). This CDR3 comprises 16 residues. The CDR3 DNA is TGTGCCAGCAGCTTAAATCCGGACAGGGAGGATGAGACCCAGTACTTC. Amino acid sequence: CASSLNPDREDETQYF.

The V gene is TRBV10-1, the J gene TRBJ2-5, with a weak D call TRBD1 (6 bases). V was trimmed by 11 bases and J by 2 bases, leaving 12 bases between them. Germline CDR1 is WNHNN and CDR2 is SYGVQD (reference sequence). The CDR3 extends over 12 amino acids. CDR3 nucleotide sequence: TGCGCCGCCCCAGGGGATCAAGAGACCCAGTACTTC. This gives the protein CAAPGDQETQYF.

This clone was counted between two and nine times. The rearrangement joins TRBV4-2 to TRBJ2-1; 8 positions agree with TRBD2. The CDR3 is made up of 17 amino acids. The germline gives CDR1 LGHNA, CDR2 YNFKEQ. V trimming: 4 bases; J trimming: 3 bases; junction bases outside the gene matches: 11. The CDR3 nucleotides read TGTGCCAGCAGCCGATACTCCAATAGCGGGGACTACAATGAGCAGTTCTTC. Translating it yields CASSRYSNSGDYNEQFF.

V is TRBV7-2 and J is TRBJ1-1; D is unresolved. Trimming pared 4 bases from V and 11 bases from J, leaving 17 bases between. This CDR3 has 13 residues. Germline V gives CDR1 SGHTA, CDR2 FQGNSA. The DNA for the CDR3 is TGTGCCAGCAGCTCACTAGGGCCTAGTGGGGCTTTCTTT. This sequence encodes CASSSLGPSGAFF.

J is TRBJ2-5 and V is TRBV5-4; perhaps TRBD2 as D (5 bases). This CDR3 has 13 residues. Trimming removed 4 bases at V and 5 bases at J, with 12 bases between. The V gene's germline CDR1 is SGHNT and CDR2 YYREEE (reference sequence). CDR3 region: CASSVMEAETQYF. CDR3 nucleotide sequence: TGTGCCAGCAGCGTCATGGAGGCCGAGACCCAGTACTTC. Together with reference TRBV5-4 and TRBJ2-5, the CDR3 gives the full variable domain: ETGVTQSPTHLIKTRGQQVTLRCSSQSGHNTVSWYQQALGQGPQFIFQYYREEENGRGNFPPRFSGLQFPNYSSELNVNALELDDSALYLCASSVMEAETQYFGPGTRLLVL.

V usage is TRBV9 and J usage is TRBJ2-3; D perhaps matches TRBD2 (5 bases). This CDR3 is 16 amino acids long. Trimming pared 3 bases from V and 3 bases from J, leaving 17 bases between. Germline V CDR1 and CDR2: SGDLS, YYNGEE. The CDR3, as DNA: TGTGCCAGCAGCGCTCGCCCGCGGGCCGCGACAGATACGCAGTATTTT. The encoded protein is CASSARPRAATDTQYF. Based on the CDR3 plus reference TRBV9 and TRBJ2-3, the full variable domain is DSGVTQTPKHLITATGQRVTLRCSPRSGDLSVYWYQQSLDQGLQFLIQYYNGEERAKGNILERFSAQQFPDLHSELNLSSLELGDSALYFCASSARPRAATDTQYFGPGTRLTVL.

The chain employs TRBV10-3 and TRBJ1-2; no reliable D call. CDR1 is ENHRY and CDR2 is SYGVKD in the germline V gene. The CDR3 totals 14 residues. The germline V and J ends were trimmed by 5 bases and 3 bases, with 13 bases remaining between them. The CDR3 nucleotides are TGTGCCATCAGTCGCGGACTGCACTACTATGGCTACACCTTC. This codes for CAISRGLHYYGYTF.

The chain recombines TRBV14 with TRBJ2-7; D is possibly TRBD1 (8 bases). The CDR3 has 16 amino acids. V lost 4 bases and J lost 4, with 20 bases in between. The germline CDR1 and CDR2 sequences are SGHDN and FVKESK. The CDR3 loop reads CASSPGQGGRFYEQYF. In DNA form, the CDR3 reads TGTGCCAGCAGCCCCGGACAGGGAGGGAGATTTTACGAGCAGTACTTC.

The J gene is TRBJ2-2, the V gene TRBV11-1; D might be TRBD2 (6 bases). The CDR3 totals 17 residues. The V and J ends lost 5 bases and 3 bases respectively, with 19 bases between them. CDR1 is SGHAT, CDR2 FQDESV, per germline (reference sequence). Here the CDR3 DNA reads TGTGCCAGCAGCAGTCGGGACTTTCAGACACACACCGGGGAGCTGTTTTTT. Translated: CASSSRDFQTHTGELFF.

This rearrangement joins TRBV12-5 to TRBJ1-1, with 8 bases fitting TRBD1. The ends lost 6 bases at V and 1 base at J; junction bases unmatched: 10. CDR3 length equals 16 residues. Germline CDR1 reads LGHNT; CDR2 reads FRNRAP. The CDR3 here is CASGQDREGPNTEAFF. The CDR3 nucleotides read TGTGCTAGTGGACAGGACAGGGAGGGGCCGAACACTGAAGCTTTCTTT.

This chain uses TRBV25-1 with TRBJ2-3; the match to TRBD1 covers 7 bases. J gave up 1 base and V 4 bases, and 5 bases lay outside the gene matches. Germline lookup yields CDR1 MGHDK and CDR2 SYGVNS. CDR3 length: 15 amino acids. The DNA for the CDR3 is TGTGCCAGCAGTGTCGAGGGACAGCGCACAGATACGCAGTATTTT. Protein sequence: CASSVEGQRTDTQYF.

This sequence joins TRBV7-2 and TRBJ1-5, with TRBD1 as a possible D gene (5 bases). Germline CDR1 and CDR2: SGHTA and FQGNSA. V was pared by 5 bases and J by 4 bases, with 15 bases between. The CDR3 totals 15 residues. CDR3 sequence (DNA): TGTGCCAGCAGCCCCCCCACAGGCCAGAATCAGCCCCAGCATTTT. Translating gives CASSPPTGQNQPQHF. Supplemented by reference TRBV7-2 and TRBJ1-5, the full variable domain reads GAGVSQSPSNKVTEKGKDVELRCDPISGHTALYWYRQSLGQGLEFLIYFQGNSAPDKSGLPSDRFSAERTGGSVSTLTIQRTQQEDSAVYLCASSPPTGQNQPQHFGDGTRLSIL.

The chain has TRBV28 and TRBJ2-5, with D hard to call. Germline values: CDR1 MDHEN, CDR2 SYDVKM. The CDR3 runs 18 residues. Between the trimmed V and J ends, which lost 3 bases and 5 bases, there was a span of 25 bases. CDR3 bases: TGTGCCAGCAGTTTCCCCCTCCTGGCGGCGGTCCCTCGGGAGACCCAGTACTTC. Its protein is CASSFPLLAAVPRETQYF.

This clone was counted between two and nine times. The chain employs TRBV5-8 and TRBJ2-1; 7 positions match TRBD2. The V gene's germline CDR1 is SGHTS and CDR2 YDEGEE. Losses at the gene ends were 0 bases for V and 6 bases for J; bases not matched to a gene: 12. This CDR3 region has 17 residues. In DNA form, the CDR3 reads TGTGCCAGCAGCTTGGTAGCCTGGGCAGGGAGGGTCAATGAGCAGTTCTTC. It specifies CASSLVAWAGRVNEQFF.